Reported below is one T cell receptor (beta chain). Its antigen is as yet unknown. Some clones are missing from TCRdb's copy, which holds only in-frame ones; the method was immunoSEQ multiplex PCR. Of about 120,000 clones in the sample, roughly 95% were seen once. The sample is drawn from a study of cytomegalovirus exposure and HLA in healthy donors. Whole-study results and caveats: The authors confirmed in vitro that three CMV-associated chains were specific for CMV antigens. According to the study, 160 or so TCR beta chains were cytomegalovirus-associated.

The V and J ends lost 7 bases and 3 bases, in that order; junction bases with no gene match: 8. There are 15 residues in the CDR3. The germline CDR1 and CDR2 sequences are MNHNS and SASEGT. Input material: PBMCs. This receptor was taken from a man younger than 30 in good health and CMV-seronegative. The V gene is TRBV6-1, the J gene TRBJ1-1, with 10 bases identical to TRBD1. The CDR3 DNA reads TGTGCCAGCACCCAGACAGGGGGCCGAGACACTGAAGCTTTCTTT. The encoded protein is CASTQTGGRDTEAFF.